Listed here are 5 T cell receptor beta chains from one sample, sequenced in a study of shared clonotypes between healthy human individuals. Data came from immunoSEQ multiplex PCR; TCRdb stores just in-frame clones and leaves some out. Of roughly 1,500,000 clones in the sample, under 99% were seen once. Input material: naive CD4+ T cells sorted from blood. Documented subset: CD45RA+ positively selected. Receptors originate from a man aged 25-45 years in good health.

This clone was observed once. J is TRBJ2-2 and V is TRBV15; D gene unclear. CDR3 length: 15 residues. The V gene lost 1 base and the J gene lost 6 bases, with 12 bases spanning the gap. Germline V gene lookup returns CDR1 LNHNV and CDR2 YYDKDF (reference sequence). The CDR3, as DNA: TGTGCCACCAGCAGAGGGACCTCCTTGTCCGGGGAGCTGTTTTTT. Amino acids: CATSRGTSLSGELFF.

The chain couples TRBV13 to TRBJ2-7, with TRBD1 matching over 7 bases. Germline lookup yields CDR1 PRHDT and CDR2 FYEKMQ (reference sequence). Trimming took 5 bases from V and 4 from J; bases not matched to a gene: 8. The CDR3 contains 14 residues. The CDR3: CASSPRQGPYEQYF. Here the CDR3 DNA reads TGTGCCAGCAGCCCAAGACAGGGTCCTTACGAGCAGTACTTC. Full variable domain (remainder filled in from reference TRBV13 and TRBJ2-7): AAGVIQSPRHLIKEKRETATLKCYPIPRHDTVYWYQQGPGQDPQFLISFYEKMQSDKGSIPDRFSAQQFSDYHSELNMSSLELGDSALYFCASSPRQGPYEQYFGPGTRLTVT.

This chain joins TRBV28 and TRBJ2-1; TRBD1 agrees at 9 bases. This CDR3 is 13 amino acids long. Germline lookup yields CDR1 MDHEN and CDR2 SYDVKM. Trimming at V came to 5 bases and at J to 9 bases, leaving 5 bases not matched to a gene. The CDR3 loop is CASSIQGAGEQFF. CDR3 sequence (DNA): TGTGCCAGCAGTATACAGGGGGCGGGTGAGCAGTTCTTC. Supplemented by reference TRBV28 and TRBJ2-1, the full variable domain reads DVKVTQSSRYLVKRTGEKVFLECVQDMDHENMFWYRQDPGLGLRLIYFSYDVKMKEKGDIPEGYSVSREKKERFSLILESASTNQTSMYLCASSIQGAGEQFFGPGTRLTVL.

The rearrangement links TRBV28 to TRBJ1-5; D not resolved. This CDR3 has 12 residues. Trimming took off 3 bases at V and 9 bases at J, with 9 bases between the two ends. Germline CDR1 MDHEN, CDR2 SYDVKM. CDR3 region: CASSFPMGPQHF. CDR3 nucleotides: TGTGCCAGCAGTTTCCCGATGGGGCCCCAGCATTTT.

The chain joins TRBV28 to TRBJ2-2; D uncertain. Germline V CDR1 and CDR2: MDHEN, SYDVKM. Trimming stripped 3 bases from V and 4 bases from J, with 12 bases between. CDR3 length equals 15 residues. CDR3 in amino acids: CASSLDPALTGELFF. The CDR3 DNA is TGTGCCAGCAGTTTGGATCCAGCCCTCACCGGGGAGCTGTTTTTT. Full variable domain (outside the CDR3, taken from reference TRBV28 and TRBJ2-2): DVKVTQSSRYLVKRTGEKVFLECVQDMDHENMFWYRQDPGLGLRLIYFSYDVKMKEKGDIPEGYSVSREKKERFSLILESASTNQTSMYLCASSLDPALTGELFFGEGSRLTVL.